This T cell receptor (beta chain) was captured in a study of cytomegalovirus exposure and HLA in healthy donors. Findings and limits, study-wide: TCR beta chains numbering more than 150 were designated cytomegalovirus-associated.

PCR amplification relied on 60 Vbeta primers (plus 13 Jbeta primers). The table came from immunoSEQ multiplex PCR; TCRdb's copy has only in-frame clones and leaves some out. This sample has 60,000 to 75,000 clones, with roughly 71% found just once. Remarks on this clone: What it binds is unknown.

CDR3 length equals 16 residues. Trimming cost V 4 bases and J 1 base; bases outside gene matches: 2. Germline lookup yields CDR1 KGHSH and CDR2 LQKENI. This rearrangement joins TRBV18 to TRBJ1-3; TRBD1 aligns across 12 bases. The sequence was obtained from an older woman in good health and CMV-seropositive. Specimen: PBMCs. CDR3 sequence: CASSLGQGASGNTIYF. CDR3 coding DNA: TGTGCCAGCTCACTGGGACAGGGGGCTTCTGGAAACACCATATATTTT.